The 30 T cell receptor beta chains below were found in one sample sequenced in a study of technical replicates of blood from several donors. TCRdb keeps only in-frame clones here, not all; method: immunoSEQ multiplex PCR. Here the sample spans about 94,000 clones, about 94% being singletons. The sequenced material came from T cells isolated from PBMCs. The source is a human donor in good health.

This chain uses TRBV9 with TRBJ1-6; 10 bases are a match to TRBD1. Losses at the gene ends were 1 base for V and 7 bases for J; bases not matched to a gene: 2. This CDR3 is built from 15 residues. From germline, CDR1 is SGDLS and CDR2 YYNGEE. CDR3 DNA sequence: TGTGCCAGCAGCGTAAAGGGACAGGGGAATTCACCCCTCCACTTT. It codes for CASSVKGQGNSPLHF.

The chain links TRBV6-1 to TRBJ1-1, with TRBD1 as a possible D gene (6 bases). The CDR3 totals 13 residues. Trimming shortened V by 7 bases and J by 0 bases, and 9 bases separated the two germline ends. The germline V gene has CDR1 MNHNS and CDR2 SASEGT. In DNA, the CDR3 is TGTGCCAGCACCAGGGGCATGAACACTGAAGCTTTCTTT. It translates to CASTRGMNTEAFF.

This sequence joins TRBV2 and TRBJ2-1; D might be TRBD1 (6 bases). Trimming removed 2 bases at V and 1 base at J, with 9 bases between. The CDR3 is made up of 15 amino acids. The germline V gene has CDR1 SNHLY and CDR2 FYNNEI. The CDR3 coding sequence is TGTGCCAGCAGTGAACGAAGGGGGTCCTACAATGAGCAGTTCTTC. Residues: CASSERRGSYNEQFF.

The genes are TRBV7-9 and TRBJ2-1; 8 bases agree with TRBD1. Germline values: CDR1 SEHNR, CDR2 FQNEAQ (reference sequence). The CDR3 extends over 15 amino acids. Trimming cost V 3 bases and J 6 bases; bases outside gene matches: 7. The CDR3 coding sequence is TGTGCCAGCAGCTTTGAGGACAGGGCGGGCAATGAGCAGTTCTTC. Translation gives CASSFEDRAGNEQFF.

The chain links TRBV11-3 to TRBJ2-7, with a possible D match to TRBD2 (5 bases). Trimming shortened V by 1 base and J by 7 bases, and 11 bases separated the two germline ends. The CDR3 is 13 amino acids. Per the germline V gene, CDR1 is SGHNT and CDR2 is YENEEA. The DNA for the CDR3 is TGTGCCAGCAGCTTAGGGAGGCAGGAAGAGCAGTACTTC. Its protein is CASSLGRQEEQYF.

This clone was recorded only once. V and J are TRBV11-2 and TRBJ1-1, with 7 nucleotides matching TRBD1. CDR3 length: 11 amino acids. The V gene's germline CDR1 is SGHAT and CDR2 FQNNGV. V shed 4 bases, J shed 10 bases, and the junction held 3 bases outside the gene matches. Written as DNA, the CDR3 is TGTGCCAGCAGCTCTAGACAGGGAGCTTTCTTT. Protein: CASSSRQGAFF.

J is TRBJ1-5 and V is TRBV19, with TRBD1 as a possible D gene (6 bases). CDR3 length equals 16 residues. Per germline, CDR1 LNHDA and CDR2 SQIVND (reference sequence). Trimming removed 1 base from V and 6 bases from J, with 16 bases in between. In DNA form, the CDR3 reads TGTGCCAGTAGTATAGTAGATAGGGGGTACTCTCAGCCCCAGCATTTT. Its translation is CASSIVDRGYSQPQHF.

This chain uses TRBV5-6 with TRBJ2-5, with 12 bases aligning to TRBD2. Germline values: CDR1 SGHDT, CDR2 YYEEEE. With V trimmed by 4 bases and J by 5 bases, 9 bases remained unmatched. The CDR3 totals 16 residues. CDR3 loop: CASSALTSGSLETQYF. Here the CDR3 DNA reads TGTGCCAGCAGCGCCTTGACTAGCGGGAGTTTGGAGACCCAGTACTTC.

The chain has TRBV19 and TRBJ2-3, with D tentatively TRBD2 (5 bases). This CDR3 has 14 residues. CDR1 and CDR2 (germline): LNHDA, SQIVND (reference sequence). Trimming pared 4 bases from V and 0 bases from J, leaving 8 bases between. The CDR3 reads CASSNRGSTDTQYF. The CDR3 coding sequence is TGTGCCAGTAGTAACCGGGGTAGCACAGATACGCAGTATTTT.

The DNA of the CDR3 is TGTGCCAGCACCACGTCGGGGATGGAACTGTTTTTT. Amino acid sequence: CASTTSGMELFF. V usage is TRBV7-9 and J usage is TRBJ1-4; the D is unclear. The CDR3 length is 12 residues. V was pared by 7 bases and J by 12 bases, with 15 bases between. CDR1 is SEHNR and CDR2 is FQNEAQ in the germline V gene (reference sequence).

The CDR3 reads CASSLGRTAGRDTQYF. Here the CDR3 DNA reads TGCGCCAGCAGCTTGGGCAGGACGGCGGGCCGGGATACGCAGTATTTT. The chain employs TRBV5-1 and TRBJ2-3; D is possibly TRBD2 (5 bases). Germline V CDR1 and CDR2: SGHRS, YFSETQ. The V and J ends lost 0 bases and 6 bases respectively, with 17 bases between them. CDR3 length: 16 amino acids.

The chain couples TRBV6-1 to TRBJ2-7; 7 nucleotides match TRBD1. Germline V gives CDR1 MNHNS, CDR2 SASEGT. V shed 7 bases and J 5 bases; nucleotides not matched to a gene: 8. The CDR3 runs 13 residues. CDR3: CASNPTGLHEQYF. The DNA of the CDR3 is TGTGCCAGCAACCCGACAGGGCTACACGAGCAGTACTTC.

The chain has TRBV6-5 and TRBJ1-5, with 9 bases matching TRBD1. With V trimmed by 4 bases and J by 4 bases, 2 bases remained unmatched. The CDR3 extends over 14 amino acids. Germline lookup yields CDR1 MNHEY and CDR2 SVGAGI. This chain's CDR3 is CASSSGQGNQPQHF. The CDR3, as DNA: TGTGCCAGCAGTTCGGGACAGGGAAATCAGCCCCAGCATTTT.

The chain couples TRBV4-1 to TRBJ2-7, with 8 bases identical to TRBD1. This CDR3 has 15 amino acids. Trimming took 0 bases from V and 3 from J; bases not matched to a gene: 4. Germline CDR1 is MGHRA and CDR2 is YSYEKL. The CDR3 region is CASSQDATGDYEQYF. The CDR3 bases are TGCGCCAGCAGCCAAGATGCGACAGGGGACTACGAGCAGTACTTC.

The chain recombines TRBV11-2 with TRBJ2-7, with 10 bases lining up with TRBD2. Germline assignment: CDR1 SGHAT and CDR2 FQNNGV. Germline trimming cut 1 base from V and 3 bases from J; bases unmatched to any gene: 9. This CDR3 comprises 17 residues. CDR3 amino acids: CASSLVGTSVPYYEQYF. CDR3 nucleotide sequence: TGTGCCAGCAGCTTAGTGGGGACTAGCGTCCCTTACTACGAGCAGTACTTC.

In this sample, this clone turned up once. CDR3 DNA sequence: TGTGCCAGCTCACCAGCGACTAGCGGGCGATACAATGAGCAGTTCTTC. It translates to CASSPATSGRYNEQFF. This chain links TRBV18 with TRBJ2-1; 10 bases fit TRBD2. Per germline, CDR1 KGHSH and CDR2 LQKENI. V dropped 2 bases and J dropped 4; count of bases not matched to a gene: 5. The CDR3 has 16 amino acids.

A single count supports this clone. This chain joins TRBV11-2 and TRBJ2-3; perhaps TRBD2 as D (6 bases). CDR1 SGHAT and CDR2 FQNNGV come from the germline V gene. CDR3 size: 15 residues. Between the trimmed V and J ends, which lost 5 bases and 2 bases, there was a span of 14 bases. The CDR3 loop is CASSQRWEVTDTQYF. DNA of the CDR3: TGTGCCAGCAGCCAGAGGTGGGAGGTCACAGATACGCAGTATTTT.

The CDR3: CASSLVAATQETQYF. The DNA for the CDR3 is TGTGCCAGCAGCTTAGTGGCGGCTACTCAAGAGACCCAGTACTTC. The chain has TRBV7-2 and TRBJ2-5; D gene unclear. Germline values: CDR1 SGHTA, CDR2 FQGNSA. The CDR3 is 15 residues long. V was pared by 1 base and J by 2 bases, with 11 bases between.

The chain uses TRBV4-1 and TRBJ1-5, with a possible D match to TRBD1 (5 bases). The CDR3 length is 14 residues. Trimming removed 4 bases from V and 6 bases from J, with 13 bases in between. Germline V lookup: CDR1 MGHRA, CDR2 YSYEKL. In nucleotides, the CDR3 is TGCGCCAGCAGCCTGACGACAGTGGGTCAGCCCCAGCATTTT. Encoded protein: CASSLTTVGQPQHF.

This chain connects TRBV4-2 to TRBJ2-1; D might be TRBD2 (5 bases). The CDR3 consists of 13 residues. Trimming left V 4 bases short and J 7 bases short, with 11 bases between. In germline, CDR1 is LGHNA, CDR2 YNFKEQ. The CDR3 is CASSPPRRNEQFF. The CDR3 nucleotides are TGTGCCAGCAGCCCCCCCCGGAGGAATGAGCAGTTCTTC.

The chain carries TRBV19 and TRBJ2-5; 9 bases align to TRBD2. The CDR3 spans 14 residues. The V gene end was trimmed by 2 bases and the J gene end by 5 bases; junction bases not matched to a gene: 3. CDR1 and CDR2 (germline): LNHDA, SQIVND (reference sequence). The CDR3 loop reads CASSIRRGGETQYF. Written as DNA, the CDR3 is TGTGCCAGTAGTATAAGGCGGGGGGGGGAGACCCAGTACTTC. The entire variable domain, with the rest obtained from reference TRBV19 and TRBJ2-5, is as follows: DGGITQSPKYLFRKEGQNVTLSCEQNLNHDAMYWYRQDPGQGLRLIYYSQIVNDFQKGDIAEGYSVSREKKESFPLTVTSAQKNPTAFYLCASSIRRGGETQYFGPGTRLLVL.

This clone was recorded a few times. The chain carries TRBV7-2 and TRBJ2-2, with 7 bases fitting TRBD2. The CDR3 spans 16 residues. The V gene's germline CDR1 is SGHTA and CDR2 FQGNSA. After removal of 9 bases from V and 3 bases from J, the junction contained 13 bases not matched to a gene. In DNA, the CDR3 is TGTGCCAGGGCTGATCCTCGGACTAGTCACACCGGGGAGCTGTTTTTT. Translated, it gives CARADPRTSHTGELFF.

The chain couples TRBV29-1 to TRBJ1-2; no clear D. This CDR3 has 13 residues. Germline CDR1 SQVTM, CDR2 ANQGSEA. The V and J ends lost 3 bases and 5 bases respectively, with 13 bases between them. CDR3 DNA: TGCAGCGTTGACTTAAGACATGAGTATGGCTACACCTTC. The encoded protein is CSVDLRHEYGYTF.

CDR3 nucleotide sequence: TGTGCCAGCAGCTTAGGAGCAGCGAGCGGGGGTTACAATGAGCAGTTCTTC. This translates into CASSLGAASGGYNEQFF. This chain joins TRBV7-9 and TRBJ2-1; TRBD2 matches 8 bases. The CDR3 runs 17 residues. Germline-derived CDR1 and CDR2 are SEHNR and FQNEAQ (reference sequence). With 1 base clipped from V and 4 bases from J, the junction kept 9 bases outside the gene matches. The full variable domain, in which reference TRBV7-9 and TRBJ2-1 provide the parts outside the CDR3, is DTGVSQNPRHKITKRGQNVTFRCDPISEHNRLYWYRQTLGQGPEFLTYFQNEAQLEKSRLLSDRFSAERPKGSFSTLEIQRTEQGDSAMYLCASSLGAASGGYNEQFFGPGTRLTVL.

The chain uses TRBV4-2 and TRBJ2-1; 11 nucleotides match TRBD2. The ends lost 0 bases at V and 6 bases at J; junction bases unmatched: 10. Germline V gene sequence: CDR1 LGHNA, CDR2 YNFKEQ. The CDR3 covers 18 residues. CDR3 bases: TGTGCCAGCAGCCAAGATGTAGCGGGAGGGCCTTGGGGCAATGAGCAGTTCTTC. Translating it yields CASSQDVAGGPWGNEQFF.

This chain connects TRBV6-5 to TRBJ1-1, with TRBD1 matching 7 bases. This CDR3 has 13 residues. Germline values: CDR1 MNHEY, CDR2 SVGAGI. J lost 3 bases, V lost 7 bases, and 5 bases had no gene match. DNA for the CDR3: TGTGCCAGCACCTTAACAGGGGACACTGAAGCTTTCTTT. This gives the protein CASTLTGDTEAFF.

J is TRBJ2-1 and V is TRBV6-5; D remains ambiguous. Germline V gene lookup returns CDR1 MNHEY and CDR2 SVGAGI. The CDR3 has 13 residues. V lost 0 bases, J lost 4 bases, and 4 bases lay in between. DNA for the CDR3: TGTGCCAGCAGTTACTCTCTTTACAATGAGCAGTTCTTC. Amino acid sequence: CASSYSLYNEQFF.

A few counts support this clone. V gene TRBV5-1 combines with J gene TRBJ1-1; 8 nucleotides agree with TRBD1. Trimming removed 4 bases from V and 1 base from J; junction bases left unmatched: 3. The CDR3 has 14 amino acids. Germline V gene sequence: CDR1 SGHRS, CDR2 YFSETQ. In DNA, the CDR3 is TGCGCCAGCAGCAGGGGGACAGGGAACACTGAAGCTTTCTTT. It specifies CASSRGTGNTEAFF.

The chain employs TRBV4-1 and TRBJ2-2; maybe TRBD1 (5 bases). The CDR3 sequence is 17 residues long. Trimming removed 3 bases from V and 5 bases from J, with 19 bases in between. Germline CDR1 MGHRA, CDR2 YSYEKL. Here the CDR3 reads CASSHGKPSGRTGELFF. The CDR3, as DNA: TGCGCCAGCAGCCATGGAAAACCGTCAGGGCGGACCGGGGAGCTGTTTTTT.

This clone has only a few counts. The J gene is TRBJ1-1, the V gene TRBV29-1, with a possible D match to TRBD1 (5 bases). Germline assignment: CDR1 SQVTM and CDR2 ANQGSEA. The V and J ends lost 6 bases and 6 bases respectively, with 20 bases between them. This CDR3 is built from 14 residues. The CDR3 region has the DNA TGCAGCGTAGTAAACAGGCTATCTAACGCTGAAGCTTTCTTT. This translates into CSVVNRLSNAEAFF.